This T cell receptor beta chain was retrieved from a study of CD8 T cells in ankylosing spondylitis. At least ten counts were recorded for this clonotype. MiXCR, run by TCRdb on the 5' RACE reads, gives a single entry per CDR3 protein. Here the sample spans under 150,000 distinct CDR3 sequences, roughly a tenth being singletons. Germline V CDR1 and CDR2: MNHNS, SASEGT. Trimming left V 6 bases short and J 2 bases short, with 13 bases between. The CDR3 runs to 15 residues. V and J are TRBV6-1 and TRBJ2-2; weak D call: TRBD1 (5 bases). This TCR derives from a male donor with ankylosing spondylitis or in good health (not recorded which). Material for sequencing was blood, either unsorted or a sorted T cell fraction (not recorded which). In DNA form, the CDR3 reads TGTGCCAGCAGCCAAACAGGAGAAAACACCGGGGAGCTGTTTTTT. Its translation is CASSQTGENTGELFF.